Given below is one TCR beta chain in context. TEMRA cells were FACS-enriched, and CD8+ and CD4+ T cells were isolated negatively. Reverse transcription of 0.5 to 1 ug RNA was performed with random hexamers. TCRdb ran MiXCR on the immunoSEQ multiplex PCR reads and lists one entry per CDR3 protein. The profile shows 190,000 or so distinct CDR3 sequences, 90% to 95% of them singletons. Germline V lookup: CDR1 SGHDN, CDR2 FVKESK. The CDR3 sequence is 15 residues long. The V and J ends lost 1 base and 0 bases respectively, with 8 bases between them. These data originate in a study of CD8 T cells in Susac syndrome.

Material for sequencing was CD4+ T cells from PBMCs. V gene TRBV14 combines with J gene TRBJ2-3; possible D gene TRBD1, 6 bases. This TCR was recovered from a human donor with multiple sclerosis. CDR3 sequence reads: CASSQGGLSTDTQYF. The CDR3 nucleotides read TGTGCCAGCAGCCAAGGGGGGCTCAGCACAGATACGCAGTATTTT.